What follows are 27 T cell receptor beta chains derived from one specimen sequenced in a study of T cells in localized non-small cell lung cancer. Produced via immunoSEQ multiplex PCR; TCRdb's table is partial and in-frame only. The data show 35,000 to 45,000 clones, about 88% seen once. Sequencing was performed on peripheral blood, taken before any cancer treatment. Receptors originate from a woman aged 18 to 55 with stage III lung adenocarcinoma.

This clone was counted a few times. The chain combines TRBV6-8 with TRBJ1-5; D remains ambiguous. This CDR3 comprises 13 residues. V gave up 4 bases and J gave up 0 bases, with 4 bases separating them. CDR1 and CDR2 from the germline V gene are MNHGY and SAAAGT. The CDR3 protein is CASSSASNQPQHF. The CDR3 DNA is TGTGCCAGCAGTTCGGCTAGCAATCAGCCCCAGCATTTT.

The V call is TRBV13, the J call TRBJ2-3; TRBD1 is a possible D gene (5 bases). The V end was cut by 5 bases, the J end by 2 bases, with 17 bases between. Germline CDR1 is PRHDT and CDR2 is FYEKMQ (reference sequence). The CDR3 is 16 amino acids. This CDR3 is CASSPRQRSLTDTQYF. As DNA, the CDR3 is TGTGCCAGCAGCCCTAGACAGCGCTCCCTCACAGATACGCAGTATTTT.

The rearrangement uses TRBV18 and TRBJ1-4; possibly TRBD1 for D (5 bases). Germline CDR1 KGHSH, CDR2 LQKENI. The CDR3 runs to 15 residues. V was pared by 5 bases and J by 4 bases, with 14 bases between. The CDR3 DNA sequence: TGTGCCAGCTCATCGGCGACAGAAGATAATGAAAAACTGTTTTTT. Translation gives CASSSATEDNEKLFF.

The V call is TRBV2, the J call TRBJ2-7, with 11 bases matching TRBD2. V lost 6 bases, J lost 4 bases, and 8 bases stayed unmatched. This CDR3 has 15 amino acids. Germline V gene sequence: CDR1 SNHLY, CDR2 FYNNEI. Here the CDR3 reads CASRPTSGGSYEQYF. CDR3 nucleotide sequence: TGTGCCAGCAGACCTACTAGCGGGGGTTCTTACGAGCAGTACTTC.

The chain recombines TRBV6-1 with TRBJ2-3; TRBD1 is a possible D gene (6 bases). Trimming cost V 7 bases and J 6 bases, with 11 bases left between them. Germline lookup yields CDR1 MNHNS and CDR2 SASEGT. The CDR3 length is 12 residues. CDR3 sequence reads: CASKQGSDTQYF. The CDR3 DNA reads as TGTGCCAGCAAACAGGGTTCCGATACGCAGTATTTT.

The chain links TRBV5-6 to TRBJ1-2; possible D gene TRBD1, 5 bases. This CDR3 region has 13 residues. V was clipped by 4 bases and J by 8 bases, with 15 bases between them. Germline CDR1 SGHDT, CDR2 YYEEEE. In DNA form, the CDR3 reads TGTGCCAGCAGCGGCACAGGACCGGGAGGCTACACCTTC. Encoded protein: CASSGTGPGGYTF.

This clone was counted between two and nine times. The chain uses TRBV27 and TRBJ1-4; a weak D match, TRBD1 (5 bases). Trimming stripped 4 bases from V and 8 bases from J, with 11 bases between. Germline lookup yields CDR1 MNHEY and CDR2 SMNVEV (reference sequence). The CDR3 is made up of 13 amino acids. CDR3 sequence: CASSSGLWEKLFF. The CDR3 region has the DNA TGTGCCAGCAGTTCAGGGCTCTGGGAAAAACTGTTTTTT.

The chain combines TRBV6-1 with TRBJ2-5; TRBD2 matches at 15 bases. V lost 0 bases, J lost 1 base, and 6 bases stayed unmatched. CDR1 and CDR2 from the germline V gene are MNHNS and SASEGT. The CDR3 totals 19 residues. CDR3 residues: CASSEAVPGLAGGQETQYF. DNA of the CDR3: TGTGCCAGCAGTGAAGCGGTTCCGGGACTAGCGGGGGGCCAAGAGACCCAGTACTTC.

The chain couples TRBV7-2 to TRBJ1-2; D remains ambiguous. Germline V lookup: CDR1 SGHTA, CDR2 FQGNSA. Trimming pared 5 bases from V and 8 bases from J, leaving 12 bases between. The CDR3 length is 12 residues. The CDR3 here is CASSESPSGYTF. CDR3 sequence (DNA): TGTGCCAGCAGCGAGTCTCCATCCGGCTACACCTTC.

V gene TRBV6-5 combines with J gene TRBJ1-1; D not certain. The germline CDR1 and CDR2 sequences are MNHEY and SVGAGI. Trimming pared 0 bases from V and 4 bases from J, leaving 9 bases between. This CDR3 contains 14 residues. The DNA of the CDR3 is TGTGCCAGCAGTTACTCGATGGGGTCCACTGAAGCTTTCTTT. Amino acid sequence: CASSYSMGSTEAFF.

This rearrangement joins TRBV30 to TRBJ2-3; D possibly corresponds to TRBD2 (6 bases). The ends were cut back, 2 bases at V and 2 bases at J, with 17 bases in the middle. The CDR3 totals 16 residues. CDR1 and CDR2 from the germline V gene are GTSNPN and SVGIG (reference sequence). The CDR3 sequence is CAWSPGLAEYTDTQYF. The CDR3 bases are TGTGCCTGGAGTCCCGGGTTAGCGGAGTACACAGATACGCAGTATTTT.

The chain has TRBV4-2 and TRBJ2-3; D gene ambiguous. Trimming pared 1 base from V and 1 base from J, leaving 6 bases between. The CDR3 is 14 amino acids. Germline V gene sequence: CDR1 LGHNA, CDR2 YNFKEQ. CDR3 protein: CASSQGARTDTQYF. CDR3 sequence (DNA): TGTGCCAGCAGCCAAGGGGCACGCACAGATACGCAGTATTTT.

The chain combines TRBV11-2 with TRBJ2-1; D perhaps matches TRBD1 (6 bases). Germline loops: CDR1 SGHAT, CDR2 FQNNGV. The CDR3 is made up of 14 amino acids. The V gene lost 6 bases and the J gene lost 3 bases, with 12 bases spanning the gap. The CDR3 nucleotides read TGTGCCAGCAGTGACAGGTTTGTCTACAATGAGCAGTTCTTC. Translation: CASSDRFVYNEQFF.

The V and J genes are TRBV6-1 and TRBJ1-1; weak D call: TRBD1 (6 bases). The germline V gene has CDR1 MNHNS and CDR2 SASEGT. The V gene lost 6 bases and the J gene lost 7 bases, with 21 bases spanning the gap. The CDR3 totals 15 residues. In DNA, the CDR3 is TGTGCCAGCAGACGCACCCACGTGGGACAAAATGAAGCTTTCTTT. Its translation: CASRRTHVGQNEAFF.

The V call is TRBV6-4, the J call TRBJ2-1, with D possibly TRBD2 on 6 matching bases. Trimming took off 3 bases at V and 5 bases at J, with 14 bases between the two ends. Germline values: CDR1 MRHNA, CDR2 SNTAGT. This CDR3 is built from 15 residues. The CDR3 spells CASSEGVAGHNEQFF. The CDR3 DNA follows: TGTGCCAGCAGTGAGGGGGTGGCGGGACACAATGAGCAGTTCTTC.

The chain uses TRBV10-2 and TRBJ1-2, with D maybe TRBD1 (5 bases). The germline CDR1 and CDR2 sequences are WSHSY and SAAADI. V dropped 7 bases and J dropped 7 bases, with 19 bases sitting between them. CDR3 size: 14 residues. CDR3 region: CASTSDSHGSGYTF. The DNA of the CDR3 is TGCGCCAGCACTTCTGACAGCCATGGAAGTGGCTACACCTTC.

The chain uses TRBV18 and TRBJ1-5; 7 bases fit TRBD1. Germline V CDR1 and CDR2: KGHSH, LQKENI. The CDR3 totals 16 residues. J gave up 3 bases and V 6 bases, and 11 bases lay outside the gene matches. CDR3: CASSPGTGDINQPQHF. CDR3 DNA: TGTGCCAGCTCGCCCGGTACAGGGGATATCAATCAGCCCCAGCATTTT.

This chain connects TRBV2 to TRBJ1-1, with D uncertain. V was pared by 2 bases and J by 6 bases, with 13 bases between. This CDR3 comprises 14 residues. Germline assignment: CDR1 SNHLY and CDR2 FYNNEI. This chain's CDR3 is CASSERVEEAEAFF. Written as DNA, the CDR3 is TGTGCCAGCAGTGAAAGGGTGGAGGAGGCTGAAGCTTTCTTT.

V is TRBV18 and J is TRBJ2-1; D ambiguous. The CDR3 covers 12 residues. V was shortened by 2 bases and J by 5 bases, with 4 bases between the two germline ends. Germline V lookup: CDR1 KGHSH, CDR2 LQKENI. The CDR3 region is CASSPGHNEQFF. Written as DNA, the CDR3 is TGTGCCAGCTCACCAGGGCACAATGAGCAGTTCTTC.

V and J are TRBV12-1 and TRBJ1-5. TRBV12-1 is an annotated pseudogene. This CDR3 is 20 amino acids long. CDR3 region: CASSGGGPTPNWGSNQPQHF. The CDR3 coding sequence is TGTGCCAGCAGCGGGGGGGGGCCGACGCCCAATTGGGGGAGCAATCAGCCCCAGCATTTT.

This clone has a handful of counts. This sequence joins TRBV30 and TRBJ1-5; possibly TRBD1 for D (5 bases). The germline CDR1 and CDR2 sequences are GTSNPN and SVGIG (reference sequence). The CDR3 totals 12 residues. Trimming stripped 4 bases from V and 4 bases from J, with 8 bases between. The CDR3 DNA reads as TGTGCCTGGAACCAGGGTAATCAGCCCCAGCATTTT. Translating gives CAWNQGNQPQHF. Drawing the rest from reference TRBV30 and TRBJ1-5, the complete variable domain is SQTIHQWPATLVQPVGSPLSLECTVEGTSNPNLYWYRQAAGRGLQLLFYSVGIGQISSEVPQNLSASRPQDRQFILSSKKLLLSDSGFYLCAWNQGNQPQHFGDGTRLSIL.

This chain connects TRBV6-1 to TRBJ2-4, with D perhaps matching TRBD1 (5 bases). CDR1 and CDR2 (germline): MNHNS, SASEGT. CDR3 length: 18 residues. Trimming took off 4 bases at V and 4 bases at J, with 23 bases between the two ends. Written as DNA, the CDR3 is TGTGCCAGCAGTGTGACAGACACCTCTTCGCCTCCTAAAAACATTCAGTACTTC. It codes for CASSVTDTSSPPKNIQYF.

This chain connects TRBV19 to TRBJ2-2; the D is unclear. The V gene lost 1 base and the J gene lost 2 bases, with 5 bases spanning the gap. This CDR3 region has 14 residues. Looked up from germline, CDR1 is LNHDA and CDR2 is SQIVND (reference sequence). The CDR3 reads CASSIVGNTGELFF. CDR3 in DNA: TGTGCCAGTAGTATAGTGGGTAACACCGGGGAGCTGTTTTTT. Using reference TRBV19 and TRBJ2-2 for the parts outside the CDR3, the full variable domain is DGGITQSPKYLFRKEGQNVTLSCEQNLNHDAMYWYRQDPGQGLRLIYYSQIVNDFQKGDIAEGYSVSREKKESFPLTVTSAQKNPTAFYLCASSIVGNTGELFFGEGSRLTVL.

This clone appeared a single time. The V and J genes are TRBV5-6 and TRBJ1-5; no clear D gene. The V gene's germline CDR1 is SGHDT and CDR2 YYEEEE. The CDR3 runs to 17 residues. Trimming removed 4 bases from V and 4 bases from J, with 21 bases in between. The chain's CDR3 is CASSQYSALDWNQPQHF. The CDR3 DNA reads TGTGCCAGCAGCCAATACTCAGCGCTAGACTGGAATCAGCCCCAGCATTTT.

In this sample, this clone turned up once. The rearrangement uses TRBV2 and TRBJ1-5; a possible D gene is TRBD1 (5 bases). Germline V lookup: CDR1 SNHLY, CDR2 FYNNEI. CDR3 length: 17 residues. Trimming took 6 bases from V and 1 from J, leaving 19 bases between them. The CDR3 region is CASSLTVGEGSNQPQHF. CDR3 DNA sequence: TGTGCCAGCAGCCTCACAGTGGGGGAAGGGAGCAATCAGCCCCAGCATTTT.

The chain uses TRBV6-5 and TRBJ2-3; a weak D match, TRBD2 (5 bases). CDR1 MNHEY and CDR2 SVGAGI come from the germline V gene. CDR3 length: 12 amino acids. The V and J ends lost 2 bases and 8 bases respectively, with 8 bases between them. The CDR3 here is CASSYRGSTQYF. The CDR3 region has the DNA TGTGCCAGCAGTTACCGGGGATCTACGCAGTATTTT.

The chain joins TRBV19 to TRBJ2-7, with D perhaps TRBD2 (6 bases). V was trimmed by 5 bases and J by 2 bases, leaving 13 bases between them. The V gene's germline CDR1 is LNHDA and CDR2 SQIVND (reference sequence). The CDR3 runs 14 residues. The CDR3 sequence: CASSRGTLTYEQYF. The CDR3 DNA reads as TGTGCCAGTAGTCGGGGGACTCTAACCTACGAGCAGTACTTC.